The clone carrying this T cell receptor beta chain was counted many times. The target antigen is unknown. V was trimmed by 1 base and J by 1 base, leaving 10 bases between them. The germline V gene has CDR1 SQVTM and CDR2 ANQGSEA. The CDR3 length is 15 residues. The source of the sample is a study of early T cells in non-severe SARS-CoV-2 infection. Study information: Sequenced bulk RNA came from whole blood that was unsorted, and chains were unpaired.

Study-wide findings and caveats: Missing private and CD4 specificities, VDJdb matching favored anti-spike CD8 responses.

Each CDR3 protein gets one entry after TCRdb re-called the 5' RACE reads with MiXCR. The sample yields around 35,000 distinct CDR3 sequences, about 6% seen once. The genes are TRBV29-1 and TRBJ2-2; no definite D call. Specimen: whole blood. The clonotype was recovered from an adult who was a healthcare worker with PCR-confirmed SARS-CoV-2 infection or an uninfected control (not recorded which). Written as DNA, the CDR3 is TGCAGCGTTGAAGGCACGGACCGGAACACCGGGGAGCTGTTTTTT. It is translated as CSVEGTDRNTGELFF.